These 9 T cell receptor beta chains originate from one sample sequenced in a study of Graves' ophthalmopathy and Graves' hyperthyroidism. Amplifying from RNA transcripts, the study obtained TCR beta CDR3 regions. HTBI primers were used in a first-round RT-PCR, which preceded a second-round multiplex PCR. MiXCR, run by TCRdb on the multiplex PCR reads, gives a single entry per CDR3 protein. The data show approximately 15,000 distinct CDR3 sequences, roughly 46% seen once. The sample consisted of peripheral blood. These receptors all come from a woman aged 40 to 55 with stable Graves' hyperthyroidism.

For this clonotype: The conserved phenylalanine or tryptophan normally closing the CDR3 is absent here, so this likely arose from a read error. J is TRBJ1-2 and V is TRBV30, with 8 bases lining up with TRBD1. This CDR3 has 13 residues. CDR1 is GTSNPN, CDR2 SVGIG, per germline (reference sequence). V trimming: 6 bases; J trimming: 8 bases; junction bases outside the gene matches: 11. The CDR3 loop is CACQDRGRGGYTL. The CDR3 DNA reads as TGTGCCTGCCAAGACAGGGGACGGGGCGGCTACACCTTG.

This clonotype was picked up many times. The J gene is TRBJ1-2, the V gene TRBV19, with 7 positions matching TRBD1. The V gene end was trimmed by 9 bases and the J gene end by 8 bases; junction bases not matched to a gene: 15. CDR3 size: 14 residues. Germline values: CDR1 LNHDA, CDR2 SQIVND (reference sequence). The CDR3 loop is CASGTGQVGGGYTF. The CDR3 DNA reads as TGTGCCAGCGGAACCGGACAGGTTGGTGGGGGCTACACCTTC.

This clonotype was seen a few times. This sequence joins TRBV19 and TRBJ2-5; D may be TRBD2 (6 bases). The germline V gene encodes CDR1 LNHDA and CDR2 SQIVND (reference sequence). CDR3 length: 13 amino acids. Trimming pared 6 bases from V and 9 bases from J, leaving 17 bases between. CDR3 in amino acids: CASRGRGPGAQYF. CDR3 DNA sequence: TGTGCCAGTAGGGGACGGGGTCCGGGGGCCCAGTACTTC.

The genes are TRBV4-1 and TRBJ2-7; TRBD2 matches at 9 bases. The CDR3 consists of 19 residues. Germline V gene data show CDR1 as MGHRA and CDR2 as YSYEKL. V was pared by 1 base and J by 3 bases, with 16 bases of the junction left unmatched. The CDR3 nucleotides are TGCGCCAGCAGCCAAGTGGGTAGCGGGAGAATCGAGCCGTTCTACGAGCAGTACTTC. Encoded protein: CASSQVGSGRIEPFYEQYF.

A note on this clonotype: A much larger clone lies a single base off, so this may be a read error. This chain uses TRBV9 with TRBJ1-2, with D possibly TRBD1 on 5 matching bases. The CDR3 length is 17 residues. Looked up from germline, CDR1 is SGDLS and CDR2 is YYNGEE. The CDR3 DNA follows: TGTGCCGGCAGCATTTTCGGGGCAGGCGACACCCTCTATGGCTACACCTTC. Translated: CAGSIFGAGDTLYGYTF.

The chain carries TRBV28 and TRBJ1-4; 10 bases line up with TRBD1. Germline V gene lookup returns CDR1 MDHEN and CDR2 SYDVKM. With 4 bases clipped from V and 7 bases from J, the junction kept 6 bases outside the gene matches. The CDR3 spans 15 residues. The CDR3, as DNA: TGTGCCAGCAGTTATTGGACAGGGGGGAGTGAAAAACTGTTTTTT. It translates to CASSYWTGGSEKLFF.

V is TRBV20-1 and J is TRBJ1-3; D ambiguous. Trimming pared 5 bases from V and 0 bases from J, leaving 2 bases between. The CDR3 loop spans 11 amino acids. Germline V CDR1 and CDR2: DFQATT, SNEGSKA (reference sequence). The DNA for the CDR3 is TGCAGTGCTCACTCTGGAAACACCATATATTTT. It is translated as CSAHSGNTIYF.

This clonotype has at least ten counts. The CDR3 is CASSVGSSTETGELFF. The CDR3 nucleotides are TGTGCCAGCAGCGTAGGGTCTAGTACGGAGACCGGGGAGCTGTTTTTT. The chain has TRBV9 and TRBJ2-2, with D unresolved. V shed 0 bases and J shed 5 bases, with 14 bases lying between them. The CDR3 consists of 16 residues. Germline V gene sequence: CDR1 SGDLS, CDR2 YYNGEE.

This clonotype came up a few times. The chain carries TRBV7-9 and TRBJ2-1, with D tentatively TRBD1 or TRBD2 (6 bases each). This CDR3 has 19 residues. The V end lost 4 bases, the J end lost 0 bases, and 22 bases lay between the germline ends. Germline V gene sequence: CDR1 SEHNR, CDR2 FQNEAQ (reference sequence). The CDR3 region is CASSSLSLGGGFSYNEQFF. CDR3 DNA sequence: TGTGCCAGCAGCTCTCTAAGTTTGGGGGGCGGATTCTCCTACAATGAGCAGTTCTTC.